Listed below are T cell receptor beta chains from one sample, sequenced in a study of low-dose radiotherapy and immunotherapy resistance in tumors. TCRdb reanalysed the reads using MiXCR and keeps one entry per CDR3 protein. Among 80,000 to 95,000 distinct CDR3 sequences listed, 9.4% were seen once. This specimen consisted of PBMCs, obtained before treatment. The receptors here all came from a male donor with prostate cancer. Both conserved end residues are trimmed from each CDR3.

>13|TRBJ2-1|TRBV7-2
ASSQLAGGGNEQF
>13|TRBJ2-7|TRBV15
ATSRVPTASYEQY
>14|TRBJ2-5|TRBV7-9
ASSLPSGRGGETQY
>12|TRBJ2-7|TRBV19
ASSPQSVTYEQY
>12|TRBJ2-1|TRBV5-1
ASSLGDSYNEQF
>16|TRBJ2-1|TRBV24-1
ATSGGTSPGGSYNEQF
>16|TRBJ1-4|TRBV4-2
ASSQEGLRDRGNEKLF
>12|TRBJ2-2|TRBV5-1
ASSLVGATGELF
>12|TRBJ1-1|TRBV3-1
ASSQAGSNTEAF
>10|TRBJ1-3|TRBV29-1
SAENSGNTIY
>9|TRBJ1-2|TRBV30
AWRFGLGYT
>14|TRBJ2-7|TRBV29-1
SVQGTPSGGAYEQY